The clone carrying this T cell receptor (beta chain) was seen at least ten times. The CDR3 spans 14 residues. CDR1 is SGHAT, CDR2 FQNNGV, per germline. Deletions cut 5 bases from V and 3 bases from J, with 10 bases between. A universal primer site was created by template switching, with the cDNA bearing unique molecular identifiers. TCRdb reprocessed the 5' RACE reads via MiXCR and lists one record per CDR3 protein. The table lists roughly 240,000 distinct CDR3 sequences, 6% to 8.5% of them singletons. The entry originates in a study of identical twins. The same specimen was also included in a second study, on yellow fever vaccine responses in identical twins.

Sequencing was performed on CD8+ T cells sorted from blood. The chain couples TRBV11-2 to TRBJ1-4, with a weak D call TRBD1 (5 bases). The sequence derives from a woman younger than 30 in good health. CDR3 protein: CASSAGRPNEKLFF. The CDR3 coding sequence is TGTGCCAGCAGCGCGGGACGGCCTAATGAAAAACTGTTTTTT.